The clone carrying this T cell receptor beta chain was recorded once. Its target is unknown. Generated by immunoSEQ multiplex PCR, the TCRdb table keeps only in-frame clones and is missing some. Of 760,000 or so clones in the sample, 96% were seen once. This record belongs to a study of shared clonotypes between healthy human individuals. Study details: Per donor, three plates held CD4 naive cells, three held CD4 memory, two held CD8 naive and one held CD8 memory. Study-wide results and caveats: For naive CD4 cells, 4% to 6% of clonotypes were shared across a handful of donors. Larger richness was generally estimated for naive than memory subsets.

Naive CD8 cells lacked CD45RO and underwent positive selection for CCR7, leaving out terminally differentiated effector memory CD45RA+ cells. The TCR sequence derives from a man aged 25-45 years in good health. The specimen was naive CD8+ T cells sorted from blood.

CDR3 sequence: CASSEVGLAGVYNEQFF. DNA of the CDR3: TGTGCCAGCAGTGAAGTGGGACTAGCGGGAGTGTACAATGAGCAGTTCTTC. The chain recombines TRBV6-1 with TRBJ2-1; TRBD2 agrees at 14 bases. The V and J ends lost 1 base and 4 bases, in that order; junction bases with no gene match: 3. This CDR3 region has 17 residues. The germline V gene encodes CDR1 MNHNS and CDR2 SASEGT.